This T cell receptor (beta chain) is from a study of blood T cell repertoires in COVID-19. Enrollees, about 18 to 90 years old, lived in about two dozen US areas. Produced via immunoSEQ multiplex PCR; TCRdb's table is partial and in-frame only. The repertoire holds about 140,000 clones, with 75% to 80% as singletons. Germline CDR1 is DFQATT and CDR2 is SNEGSKA (reference sequence). V shed 2 bases and J shed 7 bases, with 8 bases lying between them. The CDR3 totals 11 residues. Input material: PBMCs or T cells enriched from blood (not recorded which). This chain joins TRBV20-1 and TRBJ1-2; a possible D gene is TRBD1 (5 bases). This TCR came from a woman between 50 and 59 years old who had recovered from COVID-19. The CDR3 spells CSARRQSGYTF. The CDR3 DNA is TGCAGTGCTAGAAGACAGTCTGGCTACACCTTC.